Below, 30 T cell receptor beta chains from the same sample are listed, as sequenced in a study of CD8+CD57+ T cells in acquired aplastic anemia. Whoever was chosen for sequencing had shown CD8+CD57+ cell expansion by flow cytometry. TCR beta VDJ and CDR3 profiles were obtained from a genomic DNA template. MiXCR, run by TCRdb on the reads, gives a single entry per CDR3 protein. The table shows about 160,000 distinct CDR3 sequences, with around 47% occurring only once. The sequenced sample consisted of sorted CD4+, CD8+, or CD8+CD57+ T cells (not recorded which) from PBMCs. The source of these receptors is a human donor with aplastic anemia.

This clonotype showed up just a few times. This chain joins TRBV2 and TRBJ2-7, with a tentative D call TRBD2 (5 bases). CDR3 length equals 13 residues. Germline CDR1 is SNHLY and CDR2 is FYNNEI. V shed 6 bases and J shed 0 bases, with 9 bases lying between them. CDR3 nucleotides: TGTGCCAGCAGAGCGGACGTCTCCTACGAGCAGTACTTC. It specifies CASRADVSYEQYF.

This sequence joins TRBV15 and TRBJ2-5, with 8 bases fitting TRBD2. The CDR3 is 14 amino acids. Germline trimming cut 3 bases from V and 7 bases from J; bases unmatched to any gene: 7. Germline CDR1 is LNHNV and CDR2 is YYDKDF (reference sequence). CDR3 DNA: TGTGCCACCAGCAGTTACAGCGGGGGAGGGACCCAGTACTTC. This gives the protein CATSSYSGGGTQYF. Complete variable domain (other parts from reference TRBV15 and TRBJ2-5): DAMVIQNPRYQVTQFGKPVTLSCSQTLNHNVMYWYQQKSSQAPKLLFHYYDKDFNNEADTPDNFQSRRPNTSFCFLDIRSPGLGDTAMYLCATSSYSGGGTQYFGPGTRLLVL.

The chain combines TRBV5-6 with TRBJ2-2; TRBD2 aligns across 7 bases. Germline CDR1 and CDR2: SGHDT and YYEEEE. This CDR3 has 16 residues. V lost 0 bases to trimming and J lost 1 base; unmatched junction nucleotides: 3. The CDR3 is CASSLAGGKNTGELFF. The CDR3 DNA is TGTGCCAGCAGCTTGGCGGGGGGAAAGAACACCGGGGAGCTGTTTTTT. Together with reference TRBV5-6 and TRBJ2-2, the CDR3 gives the full variable domain: DAGVTQSPTHLIKTRGQQVTLRCSPKSGHDTVSWYQQALGQGPQFIFQYYEEEERQRGNFPDRFSGHQFPNYSSELNVNALLLGDSALYLCASSLAGGKNTGELFFGEGSRLTVL.

The J gene is TRBJ1-4, the V gene TRBV18; D is ambiguous. The CDR3 is made up of 13 amino acids. V was clipped by 2 bases and J by 6 bases, with 7 bases between them. Germline V gene sequence: CDR1 KGHSH, CDR2 LQKENI. CDR3 in amino acids: CASSPVGDEKLFF. DNA for the CDR3: TGTGCCAGCTCACCAGTGGGAGATGAAAAACTGTTTTTT.

This chain uses TRBV10-3 with TRBJ1-2, with 8 bases identical to TRBD1. V gave up 0 bases and J gave up 3 bases; unmatched junction bases: 9. This CDR3 contains 17 residues. CDR1 and CDR2 (germline): ENHRY, SYGVKD. The DNA of the CDR3 is TGTGCCATCAGTGAGTCGATCCAGGGGGCGCGGGACTATGGCTACACCTTC. Translation gives CAISESIQGARDYGYTF.

To note about this clonotype: A much larger clone lies one base from this, so it may be a read error. V is TRBV5-4 and J is TRBJ1-3; a possible D gene is TRBD1 (6 bases). CDR1 SGHNT and CDR2 YYREEE come from the germline V gene (reference sequence). The CDR3 is 16 amino acids. The CDR3 is CASSLSTRTAGNTIDF. In nucleotides, the CDR3 is TGTGCCAGCAGCTTGAGCACCAGGACAGCCGGAAACACCATAGATTTT.

For this clonotype: A single base separates this from a much larger clone, so it may be a read error. V is TRBV6-2 or TRBV6-3 and J is TRBJ2-7; the match to TRBD2 covers 8 bases. The V gene's germline CDR1 is MNHEY and CDR2 SVGEGT. The CDR3 sequence is 13 residues long. The junction had 4 bases not matched to a gene; V was cut back by 6 bases and J by 3 bases. The CDR3 region has the DNA TGTGCCAGCAGGTCCGGGGGGGACTACGAGCAGTACGTC. Encoded protein: CASRSGGDYEQYV.

This chain uses TRBV7-6 with TRBJ1-1, with 11 bases identical to TRBD1. The CDR3 consists of 13 residues. With V trimmed by 5 bases and J by 8 bases, 4 bases remained unmatched. CDR1 is SGHVS, CDR2 FNYEAQ, per germline. The CDR3 spells CASSIGQGAEAFF. CDR3 sequence (DNA): TGTGCCAGCAGCATAGGACAGGGGGCGGAAGCTTTCTTT.

The chain recombines TRBV5-6 with TRBJ2-7; D remains unclear. The germline V and J ends were trimmed by 2 bases and 3 bases, with 9 bases remaining between them. This CDR3 spans 13 amino acids. The germline V gene has CDR1 SGHDT and CDR2 YYEEEE. CDR3 DNA sequence: TGTGCCAGCAGCTTCATAGCCCGCTACGAGCAGTACTTC. Its translation: CASSFIARYEQYF.

J is TRBJ2-7 and V is TRBV7-8; 8 bases match TRBD1. V shed 5 bases, J shed 2 bases, and the junction held 8 bases outside the gene matches. Per germline, CDR1 SGHVS and CDR2 FQNEAQ. The CDR3 extends over 15 amino acids. The chain's CDR3 is CASSPHPGQAYEQYF. CDR3 nucleotides: TGTGCCAGCAGCCCTCATCCGGGACAGGCCTACGAGCAGTACTTC.

This clonotype was counted between two and nine times. The V gene is TRBV6-5, the J gene TRBJ1-4; 11 bases are shared with TRBD1. Germline V lookup: CDR1 MNHEY, CDR2 SVGAGI. J lost 8 bases, V lost 0 bases, and 2 bases had no gene match. The CDR3 totals 15 residues. CDR3 nucleotide sequence: TGTGCCAGCAGTTACTCGGGACAGGGGGAGGAAAAACTGTTTTTT. It codes for CASSYSGQGEEKLFF.

The V and J genes are TRBV10-3 and TRBJ2-1; D not certain. This CDR3 is built from 15 residues. Trimming pared 5 bases from V and 4 bases from J, leaving 15 bases between. In germline, CDR1 is ENHRY, CDR2 SYGVKD. The CDR3 nucleotides are TGTGCCATCAGTTCCTACCGTGAGAGGTACAATGAGCAGTTCTTC. It is translated as CAISSYRERYNEQFF.

Ten or more counts support this clonotype. The chain uses TRBV10-3 and TRBJ1-1, with 8 bases identical to TRBD1. Germline V gives CDR1 ENHRY, CDR2 SYGVKD. The CDR3 runs to 13 residues. The ends lost 9 bases at V and 1 base at J; junction bases unmatched: 4. For the CDR3, the DNA is TGTGCCATAAAGACAGGGGAGAACACTGAAGCTTTCTTT. This codes for CAIKTGENTEAFF.

The chain uses TRBV7-3 and TRBJ2-3, with no clear D. The germline CDR1 and CDR2 sequences are SGHTA and FQGTGA. The V end was cut by 1 base, the J end by 2 bases, with 10 bases between. The CDR3 extends over 15 amino acids. This CDR3 is CASSLNGKNTDTQYF. CDR3 DNA sequence: TGTGCCAGCAGCTTAAATGGCAAGAACACAGATACGCAGTATTTT.

A word on this clonotype: It is likely a read error, because the conserved phenylalanine at the end of the CDR3 is missing. The V gene is TRBV9, the J gene TRBJ1-6, with 8 bases identical to TRBD1. Germline-derived CDR1 and CDR2 are SGDLS and YYNGEE. Trimming cost V 0 bases and J 5 bases; bases outside gene matches: 4. This CDR3 comprises 16 residues. The CDR3 DNA is TGTGCCAGCAGCGTAGCCCAGGGGGCTAATAATTCACCCCTCCACTCT. Translating it yields CASSVAQGANNSPLHS.

This clonotype was picked up many times. The chain recombines TRBV4-3 with TRBJ1-2; TRBD1 might be the D (5 bases). Trimming shortened V by 0 bases and J by 4 bases, and 12 bases separated the two germline ends. The germline gives CDR1 LGHNA, CDR2 YSLEER. This CDR3 has 15 residues. CDR3 coding DNA: TGCGCCAGCAGCCAAGACACCCGAGGGACCTATGGCTACACCTTC. The encoded protein is CASSQDTRGTYGYTF.

The table lists this clonotype with a few counts. V gene TRBV10-3 combines with J gene TRBJ2-5; 8 bases are a match to TRBD1. Germline-derived CDR1 and CDR2 are ENHRY and SYGVKD. V lost 6 bases to trimming and J lost 2 bases; unmatched junction nucleotides: 2. This CDR3 is built from 13 residues. The CDR3 DNA follows: TGTGCCATCAGCGGGACAGGACAAGAGACCCAGTACTTC. Translation gives CAISGTGQETQYF.

The chain joins TRBV9 to TRBJ2-5; the match to TRBD2 covers 12 bases. There are 13 residues in the CDR3. With 2 bases clipped from V and 7 bases from J, the junction kept 0 bases outside the gene matches. CDR1 and CDR2 (germline): SGDLS, YYNGEE. CDR3 nucleotides: TGTGCCAGCAGCGTGGGACTAGCGGGGACCCAGTACTTC. Translated, it gives CASSVGLAGTQYF.

The gene calls are TRBV19 and TRBJ2-3, with 10 bases fitting TRBD1. This CDR3 contains 17 residues. Per germline, CDR1 LNHDA and CDR2 SQIVND (reference sequence). The J segment lost 4 bases and the V segment lost 1 base, leaving 8 bases of the junction unmatched. DNA for the CDR3: TGTGCCAGTAGTATAGTTTTAATCGGGACAGGGGCAGATACGCAGTATTTT. Its protein product is CASSIVLIGTGADTQYF.

V gene TRBV11-2 combines with J gene TRBJ2-7; 7 bases are a match to TRBD1. Germline CDR1 SGHAT, CDR2 FQNNGV. The CDR3 has 15 amino acids. V shed 3 bases and J 2 bases; nucleotides not matched to a gene: 7. The CDR3 is CASSLVKGGTYEQYV. The CDR3 DNA reads as TGTGCCAGCAGCTTGGTGAAAGGGGGCACCTACGAGCAGTACGTC.

There are many counts of this clonotype. The CDR3 DNA reads TGTGCCAGCAGTCTAGGAGGGGCAGCGGATACGCAGTATTTT. It encodes CASSLGGAADTQYF. The rearrangement links TRBV6-4 to TRBJ2-3; a weak D match, TRBD2 (6 bases). This CDR3 contains 14 residues. Trimming shortened V by 5 bases and J by 6 bases, and 15 bases separated the two germline ends. CDR1 is MRHNA and CDR2 is SNTAGT in the germline V gene.

As to this clonotype: No conserved phenylalanine or tryptophan ends this CDR3, so it is likely a read error. The V gene is TRBV19, the J gene TRBJ1-6; D gene unclear. V dropped 7 bases and J dropped 8 bases, with 15 bases sitting between them. The CDR3 is 14 residues long. Germline loops: CDR1 LNHDA, CDR2 SQIVND (reference sequence). The CDR3 loop reads CASKVGQIDSPLHL. The CDR3 bases are TGTGCCAGTAAGGTTGGGCAAATCGATTCACCCCTCCACCTT.

This chain joins TRBV2 and TRBJ2-7; possible D gene TRBD2, 5 bases. Germline CDR1 and CDR2: SNHLY and FYNNEI. The CDR3 consists of 14 residues. Trimming pared 6 bases from V and 0 bases from J, leaving 12 bases between. The CDR3 nucleotides read TGTGCCAGCAGGACTACGGGCCGCTCCTACGAGCAGTACTTC. This translates into CASRTTGRSYEQYF.

This chain links TRBV2 with TRBJ2-7; 8 nucleotides align to TRBD2. The CDR3 is 15 amino acids. The junction had 10 bases not matched to a gene; V was cut back by 6 bases and J by 3 bases. Germline loops: CDR1 SNHLY, CDR2 FYNNEI. The CDR3 is CASRPPTSAFYEQYV. The CDR3 nucleotides read TGTGCCAGCAGACCCCCGACTAGCGCCTTCTACGAGCAGTACGTC.

This chain connects TRBV5-4 to TRBJ1-2, with a weak D call TRBD1 (6 bases). The CDR3 loop spans 16 amino acids. The ends were cut back, 0 bases at V and 1 base at J, with 13 bases in the middle. Germline CDR1 and CDR2: SGHNT and YYREEE (reference sequence). This CDR3 is CASSLDWTEDNYGYTF. As DNA, the CDR3 is TGTGCCAGCAGCTTGGACTGGACAGAGGATAACTATGGCTACACCTTC.

V is TRBV20-1 and J is TRBJ2-1, with 7 bases aligning to TRBD2. With 5 bases clipped from V and 3 bases from J, the junction kept 19 bases outside the gene matches. Germline V CDR1 and CDR2: DFQATT, SNEGSKA (reference sequence). This CDR3 contains 18 residues. The CDR3 bases are TGCAGTGCTGGCGGGACTGGCGGGAGTCCCCTCTTCTACAATGAGCAGTTCTTC. The encoded protein is CSAGGTGGSPLFYNEQFF.

The chain joins TRBV7-9 to TRBJ1-2; D is undetermined. Trimming shortened V by 8 bases and J by 7 bases, and 17 bases separated the two germline ends. CDR3 length: 13 residues. Germline CDR1 is SEHNR and CDR2 is FQNEAQ (reference sequence). The CDR3 here is CASASWGTGGYTF. The CDR3 nucleotides are TGTGCCAGCGCCAGTTGGGGTACTGGTGGCTACACCTTC.

Concerning this clonotype itself: The CDR3 does not end in the conserved phenylalanine or tryptophan, so this is likely a read error. The CDR3 is CATKRGGGRWDNEQFL. CDR3 in DNA: TGTGCCACGAAGAGGGGCGGCGGGAGGTGGGACAATGAGCAGTTCCTC. This rearrangement joins TRBV25-1 to TRBJ2-1; 8 nucleotides match TRBD2. V lost 10 bases, J lost 5 bases, and 16 bases stayed unmatched. The germline gives CDR1 MGHDK, CDR2 SYGVNS. The CDR3 covers 16 residues.

This clonotype was detected ten times or more. The chain has TRBV2 and TRBJ1-5, with D maybe TRBD1 (5 bases). Looked up from germline, CDR1 is SNHLY and CDR2 is FYNNEI. V lost 0 bases, J lost 7 bases, and 16 bases lay in between. This CDR3 is built from 16 residues. CDR3 amino acids: CASSEAGGGYGQPQHF. In DNA form, the CDR3 reads TGTGCCAGCAGTGAAGCGGGGGGGGGGTACGGACAGCCCCAGCATTTT.

The V gene is TRBV7-9, the J gene TRBJ1-4; D is uncertain. The germline gives CDR1 SEHNR, CDR2 FQNEAQ (reference sequence). Trimming removed 8 bases at V and 8 bases at J, with 18 bases between. This CDR3 region has 14 residues. For the CDR3, the DNA is TGTGCCAGCCCTTGGGCGGCTGTTGGCGAAAAACTGTTTTTT. Translated: CASPWAAVGEKLFF.